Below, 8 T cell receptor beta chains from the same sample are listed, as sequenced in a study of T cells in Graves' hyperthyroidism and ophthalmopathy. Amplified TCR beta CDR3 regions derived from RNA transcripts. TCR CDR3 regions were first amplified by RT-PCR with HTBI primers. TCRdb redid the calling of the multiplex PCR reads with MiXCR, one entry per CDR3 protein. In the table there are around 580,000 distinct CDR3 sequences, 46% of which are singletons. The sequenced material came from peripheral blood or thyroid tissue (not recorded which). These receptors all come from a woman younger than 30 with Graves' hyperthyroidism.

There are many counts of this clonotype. In DNA, the CDR3 is TGTGCCAGCAGCTTAGGGGTCGGCGGTAACTATGGCTACACCTTC. The encoded protein is CASSLGVGGNYGYTF. The chain combines TRBV7-8 with TRBJ1-2; D ambiguous. V lost 1 base and J lost 1, with 10 bases in between. Germline CDR1 SGHVS, CDR2 FQNEAQ. CDR3 size: 15 residues. Full variable domain (outside the CDR3, taken from reference TRBV7-8 and TRBJ1-2): GAGVSQSPRYKVAKRGQDVALRCDPISGHVSLFWYQQALGQGPEFLTYFQNEAQLDKSGLPSDRFFAERPEGSVSTLKIQRTQQEDSAVYLCASSLGVGGNYGYTFGSGTRLTVV.

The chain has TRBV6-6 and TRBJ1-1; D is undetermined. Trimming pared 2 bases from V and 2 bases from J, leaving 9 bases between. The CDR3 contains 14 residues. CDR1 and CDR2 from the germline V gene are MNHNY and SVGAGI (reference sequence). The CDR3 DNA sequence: TGTGCCAGCAGTTACGGCAGGACTAACACTGAAGCTTTCTTT. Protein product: CASSYGRTNTEAFF.

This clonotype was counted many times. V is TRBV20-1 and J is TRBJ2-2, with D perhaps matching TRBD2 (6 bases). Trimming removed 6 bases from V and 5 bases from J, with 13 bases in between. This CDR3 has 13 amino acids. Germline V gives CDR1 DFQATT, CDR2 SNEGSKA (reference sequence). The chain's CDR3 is CSARWLATGELFF. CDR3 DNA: TGCAGTGCCCGGTGGCTAGCGACCGGGGAGCTGTTTTTT.

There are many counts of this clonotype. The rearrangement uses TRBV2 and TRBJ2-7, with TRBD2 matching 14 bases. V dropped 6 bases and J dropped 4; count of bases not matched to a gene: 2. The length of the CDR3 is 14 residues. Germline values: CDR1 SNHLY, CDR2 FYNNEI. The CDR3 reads CASRGTSGSYEQYF. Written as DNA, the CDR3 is TGTGCCAGCAGGGGGACTAGCGGGAGTTACGAGCAGTACTTC.

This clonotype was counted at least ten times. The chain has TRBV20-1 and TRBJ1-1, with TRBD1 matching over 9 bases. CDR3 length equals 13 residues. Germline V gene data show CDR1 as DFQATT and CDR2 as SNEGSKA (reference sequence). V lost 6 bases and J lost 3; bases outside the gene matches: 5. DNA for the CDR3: TGCAGTGCCCATAGACAGGGGGACACTGAAGCTTTCTTT. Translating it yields CSAHRQGDTEAFF.

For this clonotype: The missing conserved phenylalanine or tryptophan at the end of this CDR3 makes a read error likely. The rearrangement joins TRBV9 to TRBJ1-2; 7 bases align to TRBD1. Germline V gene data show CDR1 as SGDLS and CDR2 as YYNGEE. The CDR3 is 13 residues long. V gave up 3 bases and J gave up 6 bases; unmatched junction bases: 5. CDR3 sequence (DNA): TGTGCCAGCAGCGCAGGGACAGTGGATGGCTACACCCTC. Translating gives CASSAGTVDGYTL.

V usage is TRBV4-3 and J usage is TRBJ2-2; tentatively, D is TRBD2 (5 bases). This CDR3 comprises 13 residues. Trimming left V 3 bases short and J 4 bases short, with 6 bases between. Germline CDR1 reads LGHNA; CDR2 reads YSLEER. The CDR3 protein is CASSHRGTGELFF. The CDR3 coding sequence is TGCGCCAGCAGCCATCGGGGCACCGGGGAGCTGTTTTTT.

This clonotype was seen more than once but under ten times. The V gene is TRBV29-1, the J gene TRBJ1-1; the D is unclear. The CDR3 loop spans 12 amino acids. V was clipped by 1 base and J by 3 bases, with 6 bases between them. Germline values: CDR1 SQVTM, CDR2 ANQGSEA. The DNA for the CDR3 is TGCAGCGTTGAAGGGGTGGACACTGAAGCTTTCTTT. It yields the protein CSVEGVDTEAFF.